These 4 T cell receptor beta chains came from one sample sequenced in a study of cytomegalovirus exposure and HLA in healthy donors. PCR primers comprised 60 Vbeta and 13 Jbeta primers. Only in-frame clones appear in the TCRdb table, and some are missing; sequencing was by immunoSEQ multiplex PCR. The sample has 180,000 or so clones; about 75% are singletons. Sequenced sample: PBMCs. The receptors come from a man aged 50-59 years in good health and CMV-seropositive.

The J gene is TRBJ1-1, the V gene TRBV20-1; D unclear. CDR1 and CDR2 from the germline V gene are DFQATT and SNEGSKA (reference sequence). Between the trimmed V and J ends, which lost 4 bases and 12 bases, there was a span of 15 bases. This CDR3 contains 11 residues. CDR3 in DNA: TGCAGTGCTAACGACATGCCCGCATCTTTCTTT. This codes for CSANDMPASFF.

The J gene is TRBJ1-3, the V gene TRBV28, with a tentative D call TRBD1 (6 bases). Germline V gene lookup returns CDR1 MDHEN and CDR2 SYDVKM. This CDR3 spans 16 amino acids. With 7 bases removed from V and 4 bases from J, the gap between germline ends came to 20 bases. Here the CDR3 reads CASTLILGGEGNTIYF. Here the CDR3 DNA reads TGTGCCAGCACTTTGATTCTAGGGGGTGAGGGAAACACCATATATTTT.

The chain joins TRBV5-1 to TRBJ2-2; D perhaps matches TRBD1 (6 bases). The germline CDR1 and CDR2 sequences are SGHRS and YFSETQ. Deletions cut 4 bases from V and 7 bases from J, with 17 bases between. This CDR3 region has 15 residues. CDR3 coding DNA: TGCGCCAGCAGCAGAGAAAACAGGGAAGGCGGGGAGCTGTTTTTT. Its translation is CASSRENREGGELFF.

The V call is TRBV9, the J call TRBJ2-7; 7 bases are a match to TRBD2. With V trimmed by 4 bases and J by 2 bases, 9 bases remained unmatched. The germline CDR1 and CDR2 sequences are SGDLS and YYNGEE. This CDR3 has 15 amino acids. CDR3 nucleotides: TGTGCCAGCAGCCCGGGGAGGGGTAGGACCTACGAGCAGTACTTC. Translated: CASSPGRGRTYEQYF.